Listed here are 7 T cell receptor beta chains from one sample, sequenced in a study of cytomegalovirus exposure and HLA in healthy donors. Amplification used 60 Vbeta primers and 13 Jbeta primers. The protocol was immunoSEQ multiplex PCR, while the TCRdb copy is restricted to in-frame clones and leaves out a portion. The table gives over 150,000 clones; the top ten clones make up 0.7% to 0.8% of it. The sequencing sample was made of PBMCs. These receptors were collected from a boy aged 10-17 years in good health and CMV-seronegative.

The genes are TRBV30 and TRBJ1-3; TRBD1 agrees at 8 bases. Looked up from germline, CDR1 is GTSNPN and CDR2 is SVGIG (reference sequence). This CDR3 has 15 residues. The V gene end was trimmed by 3 bases and the J gene end by 3 bases; junction bases not matched to a gene: 7. This CDR3 is CAWSARGQGGNTIYF. CDR3 coding DNA: TGTGCCTGGAGCGCCCGAGGACAGGGTGGAAACACCATATATTTT.

The chain uses TRBV4-1 and TRBJ2-7; D is possibly TRBD2 (6 bases). There are 16 residues in the CDR3. Trimming shortened V by 1 base and J by 5 bases, and 18 bases separated the two germline ends. The V gene's germline CDR1 is MGHRA and CDR2 YSYEKL. The CDR3 coding sequence is TGCGCCAGCAGCCAAGCTGGGAGGTCCCTCGGCCACGAGCAGTACTTC. Protein product: CASSQAGRSLGHEQYF.

The genes are TRBV6-5 and TRBJ1-2; possibly TRBD1 for D (5 bases). Germline V lookup: CDR1 MNHEY, CDR2 SVGAGI. The V gene lost 1 base and the J gene lost 4 bases, with 10 bases spanning the gap. The CDR3 sequence is 14 residues long. DNA for the CDR3: TGTGCCAGCAGTTACTATCGGGGGTCCTATGGCTACACCTTC. Amino acid sequence: CASSYYRGSYGYTF.

The chain carries TRBV20-1 and TRBJ1-2; D gene ambiguous. Trimming cost V 3 bases and J 12 bases, with 11 bases left between them. This CDR3 is built from 10 residues. Per the germline V gene, CDR1 is DFQATT and CDR2 is SNEGSKA (reference sequence). The CDR3 spells CSASMTWNTF. The CDR3, as DNA: TGCAGTGCTAGCATGACTTGGAACACCTTC.

The chain has TRBV29-1 and TRBJ2-7; 7 nucleotides align to TRBD1. The germline CDR1 and CDR2 sequences are SQVTM and ANQGSEA. V dropped 7 bases and J dropped 3; count of bases not matched to a gene: 3. This CDR3 has 11 residues. Here the CDR3 DNA reads TGCAGCGCCTGGGACAGCTACGAGCAGTACTTC. Translated, it gives CSAWDSYEQYF.

CDR3 DNA: TGTGCCAGCAGCGCCACAAGCTCAGGTGGCCCTGGCTACACCTTC. It is translated as CASSATSSGGPGYTF. The chain couples TRBV7-6 to TRBJ1-2; D gene ambiguous. CDR3 length: 15 amino acids. The V end lost 5 bases, the J end lost 7 bases, and 20 bases lay between the germline ends. Germline assignment: CDR1 SGHVS and CDR2 FNYEAQ. Together with reference TRBV7-6 and TRBJ1-2, the CDR3 gives the full variable domain: GAGVSQSPRYKVTKRGQDVALRCDPISGHVSLYWYRQALGQGPEFLTYFNYEAQQDKSGLPNDRFSAERPEGSISTLTIQRTEQRDSAMYRCASSATSSGGPGYTFGSGTRLTVV.

The CDR3 loop reads CASSRQGASATEAFF. DNA of the CDR3: TGTGCCAGCAGCCGGCAGGGGGCTTCGGCCACTGAAGCTTTCTTT. The genes are TRBV6-6 and TRBJ1-1, with TRBD1 matching 8 bases. The CDR3 is 15 residues long. Germline lookup yields CDR1 MNHNY and CDR2 SVGAGI (reference sequence). Germline trimming cut 6 bases from V and 4 bases from J; bases unmatched to any gene: 10.